Listed below are T cell receptor beta chains from one sample, sequenced in a study of cytomegalovirus exposure and HLA in healthy donors. TCRdb's copy holds only in-frame clones and misses some; the assay was immunoSEQ multiplex PCR. The sample includes about 98,000 clones, 87% of them seen just once. The sequenced material came from PBMCs. Receptor source: a man between 18 and 29 years old in good health and CMV-seropositive. CDR3s include the opening cysteine and the closing phenylalanine or tryptophan. A D gene is named only where the DNA matches it firmly. Some rows mark clone size as missing; the rest say once, few, many or name a class of expanded clone.

CDR3: CASSATRSGGHDYNEQFF
DNA: TGTGCCAGCAGCGCCACACGATCGGGGGGGCATGACTACAATGAGCAGTTCTTC
J: TRBJ2-1
D: TRBD2
V: TRBV9
size: -

CDR3: CASSLSRRSYPYEQYF
DNA: TGTGCCAGCAGCTTGTCACGGAGGTCCTACCCCTACGAGCAGTACTTC
J: TRBJ2-7
D: -
V: TRBV7-2
size: -

CDR3: CASSQALREFYGYTF
DNA: TGCGCCAGCAGCCAGGCCTTGCGGGAGTTCTATGGCTACACCTTC
J: TRBJ1-2
D: -
V: TRBV4-1
size: -

CDR3: CASTQETSGEQETQYF
DNA: TGCGCCAGCACCCAGGAGACTAGCGGGGAACAAGAGACCCAGTACTTC
J: TRBJ2-5
D: TRBD2
V: TRBV10-2
size: -

CDR3: CASSFGQGGEQYF
DNA: TGTGCCAGCAGCTTCGGACAGGGGGGCGAGCAGTACTTC
J: TRBJ2-7
D: TRBD1
V: TRBV11-2
size: once

CDR3: CSVGEYGYTF
DNA: TGCAGTGTGGGAGAATATGGCTACACCTTC
J: TRBJ1-2
D: -
V: TRBV20-1
size: once

CDR3: CASSFVSSSQPQHF
DNA: TGTGCCAGCAGTTTTGTTTCGTCGTCTCAGCCCCAGCATTTT
J: TRBJ1-5
D: -
V: TRBV6-5
size: -

CDR3: CASSPTTNNEQFF
DNA: TGTGCCAGCAGCCCCACTACAAACAATGAGCAGTTCTTC
J: TRBJ2-1
D: -
V: TRBV9
size: -

CDR3: CASSEAQSGSPLHF
DNA: TGTGCCAGCAGTGAAGCCCAGTCGGGTTCACCCCTCCACTTT
J: TRBJ1-6
D: -
V: TRBV2
size: many

CDR3: CASSRTTDQETQYF
DNA: TGTGCCAGCAGTCGAACAACAGACCAAGAGACCCAGTACTTC
J: TRBJ2-5
D: -
V: TRBV6-6
size: -

CDR3: CASSFANQPQHF
DNA: TGTGCCAGCAGCTTTGCGAATCAGCCCCAGCATTTT
J: TRBJ1-5
D: -
V: TRBV7-9
size: -

CDR3: CASSSRRTSYEQYF
DNA: TGTGCCAGCAGCTCCCGCAGGACTTCGTACGAGCAGTACTTC
J: TRBJ2-7
D: -
V: TRBV5-6
size: -

CDR3: CASGTEYNEQFF
DNA: TGTGCCAGCGGGACAGAATACAATGAGCAGTTCTTC
J: TRBJ2-1
D: TRBD1
V: TRBV25-1
size: -

CDR3: CSVGTGGREQYF
DNA: TGCAGCGTAGGGACAGGGGGTCGGGAGCAGTACTTC
J: TRBJ2-7
D: TRBD1
V: TRBV29-1
size: -

CDR3: CASSSGTGVYNSPLHF
DNA: TGTGCCAGCAGCTCGGGGACAGGGGTTTATAATTCACCCCTCCACTTT
J: TRBJ1-6
D: TRBD1
V: TRBV7-9
size: few

CDR3: CASSFPGQGDNEQFF
DNA: TGTGCCAGCAGCTTTCCGGGACAGGGGGACAATGAGCAGTTCTTC
J: TRBJ2-1
D: TRBD1
V: TRBV5-6
size: -

CDR3: CASSDPQLNNEQFF
DNA: TGCGCCAGCAGTGATCCGCAACTTAACAATGAGCAGTTCTTC
J: TRBJ2-1
D: -
V: TRBV10-1
size: few